This TCR beta chain was identified in a study of T cell changes during pregnancy in multiple sclerosis. The method was immunoSEQ multiplex PCR; TCRdb's version includes in-frame clones alone and lacks a portion of them. Among tens of thousands of clones listed, more than 85% were seen once. The CDR3 runs to 16 residues. V dropped 7 bases and J dropped 0 bases, with 17 bases sitting between them. Per germline, CDR1 MNHEY and CDR2 SMNVEV (reference sequence). The rearrangement uses TRBV27 and TRBJ2-3; TRBD2 might be the D (5 bases). The sample consisted of CD4+ T cells from peripheral blood mononuclear cells, taken in the second trimester of pregnancy. This TCR came from a female donor in good health, enrolled as a control in a pregnancy study. The CDR3 nucleotides are TGTGCCAGCAACCCCGGGGTACACCCTAGCACAGATACGCAGTATTTT. Translation gives CASNPGVHPSTDTQYF.